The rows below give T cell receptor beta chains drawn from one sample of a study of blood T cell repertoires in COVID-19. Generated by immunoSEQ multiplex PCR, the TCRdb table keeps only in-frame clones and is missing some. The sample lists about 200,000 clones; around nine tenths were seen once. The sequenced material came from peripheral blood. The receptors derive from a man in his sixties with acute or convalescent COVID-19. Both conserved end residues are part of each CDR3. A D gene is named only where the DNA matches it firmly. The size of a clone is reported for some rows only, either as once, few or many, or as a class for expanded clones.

TGTGCCAGCAGTTTGGCCAGGGGGAACACCATATATTTT CASSLARGNTIYF TRBD1 TRBJ1-3 TRBV28 -
TGTGCCAGCAGCGTGGTCACAGGGAGCGGCTACACCTTC CASSVVTGSGYTF - TRBJ1-2 TRBV9 -
TGTGCCACCAGCTCGACATGGGGGGATTACGAGCAGTACTTC CATSSTWGDYEQYF - TRBJ2-7 TRBV15 -
TGTGCCAGCAGTACGTCCGGGGGCTATGGCTACACCTTC CASSTSGGYGYTF - TRBJ1-2 TRBV3-1/TRBV3-2 -
TGTGCCAGCAGCAGAAGGGTTCCGGGACAGGAGATCTATGGCTACACCTTC CASSRRVPGQEIYGYTF - TRBJ1-2 TRBV21-1 -
TGTGCCACCAGGGTAACCAGGGGCACTGAAGCTTTCTTT CATRVTRGTEAFF - TRBJ1-1 TRBV28 -
TGTGCCAGCAGTTACCCACAGGGGCCGTCGAATGAGCAGTTCTTC CASSYPQGPSNEQFF TRBD1 TRBJ2-1 TRBV6-5 -
TGTGCCAGCAGCTTAACGAATGTCCACAGGGCAGGGGGCTCGGTCGGGGAGCTGTTTTTT CASSLTNVHRAGGSVGELFF TRBD1 TRBJ2-2 TRBV7-3 -
TGTGCCAGCGGAAAGGACAGAAACAATCAGCCCCAGCATTTT CASGKDRNNQPQHF - TRBJ1-5 TRBV9 -
TGTGCCACCAGCAGAACAGGGGTTCGGGACGAGCAGTACTTC CATSRTGVRDEQYF TRBD1 TRBJ2-7 TRBV15 few
TGTGCCAGCAGTTACAGGGGACAGGGCATAGCCAACGTCCTGACTTTC CASSYRGQGIANVLTF TRBD1 TRBJ2-6 TRBV6-5 -
TGTGCCAGACAGGTGGCCAAGCAGTTCTTC CARQVAKQFF - TRBJ2-1 TRBV7-5 once
TGTGCCAGCTCAGGAACAGGGAACACCGGGGAGCTGTTTTTT CASSGTGNTGELFF - TRBJ2-2 TRBV18 -
TGTGCCAGCAGGCGACAGGGGGCAAACACCGGGGAGCTGTTTTTT CASRRQGANTGELFF TRBD1 TRBJ2-2 TRBV2 few
TGTGCCAGCAGTCCCCAGACAGGGATCGGCCCGAACTATGGCTACACCTTC CASSPQTGIGPNYGYTF TRBD1 TRBJ1-2 TRBV27 -
TGTGCCATCAGCTCCCAAGGGGCTGCGGCGGGGGGGGAGCTGTTTTTT CAISSQGAAAGGELFF - TRBJ2-2 TRBV10-3 -
TGTGCCAGTAGATCACAGCCGAACACCGGGGAGCTGTTTTTT CASRSQPNTGELFF - TRBJ2-2 TRBV19 -
TGTGCCAGCAGCTTAGCCCCCGGGAGCACAGATACGCAGTATTTT CASSLAPGSTDTQYF - TRBJ2-3 TRBV11-2 -
TGTGCCAGCTCGGGACAGGCAGCCTATAATTCACCCCTCCACTTT CASSGQAAYNSPLHF TRBD1 TRBJ1-6 TRBV28 -
TGCGCCAGCAGCCTGTCGGGAGGGCGGAACATTCAGTACTTC CASSLSGGRNIQYF TRBD2 TRBJ2-4 TRBV5-1 -
TGTGCCAGCAGTTTATCGACAGGGAATACCGGGGAGCTGTTTTTT CASSLSTGNTGELFF TRBD1 TRBJ2-2 TRBV27 -
TGTGCCAGCAGTTTGACAGGGGCGCCCACAGATACGCAGTATTTT CASSLTGAPTDTQYF TRBD1 TRBJ2-3 TRBV5-6 -